This TCR beta chain was observed in a study of T cell responses to AZD1222 COVID-19 vaccine. Broader study findings: Of spike-specific TCRs, nearly half reportedly target regions left unmutated in variants.

As regards this clone: Its cognate antigen is unknown.

Profiling relied on immunoSEQ multiplex PCR, and the TCRdb table lists in-frame clones only, not all of them. The data hold fewer than 110,000 clones, with more than 70% observed a single time. CDR1 is MNHEY and CDR2 is SMNVEV in the germline V gene (reference sequence). V shed 7 bases and J 0 bases; nucleotides not matched to a gene: 5. The CDR3 runs 14 residues. Samples with a second dose at about 4 or about 12 weeks were pooled together. Sequenced here: peripheral blood, sampled 28 days after the second AZD1222 dose. This chain links TRBV27 with TRBJ1-1; 7 bases fit TRBD1. This sequence was found in an adult who received the AZD1222 COVID-19 vaccine. The CDR3 sequence: CASKPGQLNTEAFF. The CDR3 DNA follows: TGTGCCAGCAAACCGGGACAGCTGAACACTGAAGCTTTCTTT.